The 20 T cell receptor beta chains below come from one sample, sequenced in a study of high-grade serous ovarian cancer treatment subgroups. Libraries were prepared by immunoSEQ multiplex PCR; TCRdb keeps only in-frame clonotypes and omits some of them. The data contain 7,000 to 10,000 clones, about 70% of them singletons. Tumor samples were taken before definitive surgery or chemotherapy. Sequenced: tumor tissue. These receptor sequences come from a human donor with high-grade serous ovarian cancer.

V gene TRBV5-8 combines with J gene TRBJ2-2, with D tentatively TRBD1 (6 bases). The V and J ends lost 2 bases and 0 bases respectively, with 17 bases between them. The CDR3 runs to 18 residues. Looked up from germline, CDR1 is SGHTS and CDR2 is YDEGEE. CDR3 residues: CASSLALTGWANTGELFF. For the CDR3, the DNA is TGTGCCAGCAGCTTAGCCCTAACAGGGTGGGCGAACACCGGGGAGCTGTTTTTT.

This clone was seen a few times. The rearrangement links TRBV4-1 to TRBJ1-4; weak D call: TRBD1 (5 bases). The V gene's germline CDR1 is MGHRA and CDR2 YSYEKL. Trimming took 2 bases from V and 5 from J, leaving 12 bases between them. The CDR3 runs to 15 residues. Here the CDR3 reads CASSQSRGGNEKLFF. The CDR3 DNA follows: TGCGCCAGCAGCCAATCCCGGGGGGGGAATGAAAAACTGTTTTTT.

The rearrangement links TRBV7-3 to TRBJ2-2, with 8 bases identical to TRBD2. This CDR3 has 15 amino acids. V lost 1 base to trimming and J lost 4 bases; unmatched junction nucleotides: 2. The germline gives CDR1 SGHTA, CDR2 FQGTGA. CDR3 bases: TGTGCCAGCAGCTTAAACGGGGGGGCCACCGGGGAGCTGTTTTTT. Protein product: CASSLNGGATGELFF.

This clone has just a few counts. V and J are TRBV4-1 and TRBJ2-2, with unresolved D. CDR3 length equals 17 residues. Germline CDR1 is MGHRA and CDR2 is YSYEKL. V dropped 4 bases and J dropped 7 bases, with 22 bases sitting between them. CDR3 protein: CASSLSDGPLLGGELFF. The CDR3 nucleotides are TGCGCCAGCAGCCTATCTGACGGGCCCCTTTTAGGCGGGGAGCTGTTTTTT.

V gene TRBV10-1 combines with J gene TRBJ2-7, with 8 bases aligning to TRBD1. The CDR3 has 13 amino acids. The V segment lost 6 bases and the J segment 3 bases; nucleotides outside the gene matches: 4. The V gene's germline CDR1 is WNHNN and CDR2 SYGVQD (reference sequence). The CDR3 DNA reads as TGCGCCAGCAGCCCCGGGACAGGCTACGAGCAGTACTTC. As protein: CASSPGTGYEQYF.

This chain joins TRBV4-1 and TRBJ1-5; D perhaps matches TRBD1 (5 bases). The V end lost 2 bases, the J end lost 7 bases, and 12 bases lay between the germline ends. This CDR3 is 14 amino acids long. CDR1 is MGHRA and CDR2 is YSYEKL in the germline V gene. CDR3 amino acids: CASSQMGGGQPQHF. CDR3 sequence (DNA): TGCGCCAGCAGCCAAATGGGGGGGGGACAGCCCCAGCATTTT.

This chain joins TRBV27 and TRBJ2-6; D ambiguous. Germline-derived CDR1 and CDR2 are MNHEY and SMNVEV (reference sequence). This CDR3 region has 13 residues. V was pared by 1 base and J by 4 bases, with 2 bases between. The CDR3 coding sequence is TGTGCCAGCAGTTTATGGGGGGCCAACGTCCTGACTTTC. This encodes CASSLWGANVLTF.

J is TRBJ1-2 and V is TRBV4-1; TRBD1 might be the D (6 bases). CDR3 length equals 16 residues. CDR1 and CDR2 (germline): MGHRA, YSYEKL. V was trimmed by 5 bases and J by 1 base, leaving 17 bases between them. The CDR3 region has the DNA TGCGCCAGCAGCTCCATTGCTAGAGGGGGTAACTATGGCTACACCTTC. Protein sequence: CASSSIARGGNYGYTF.

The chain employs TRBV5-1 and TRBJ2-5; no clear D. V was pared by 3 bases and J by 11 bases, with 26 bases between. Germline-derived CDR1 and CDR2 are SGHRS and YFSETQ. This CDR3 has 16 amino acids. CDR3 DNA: TGCGCCAGCAGCTCAGGTGTCGACACAACCAGAGAGGAACAGTACTTC. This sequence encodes CASSSGVDTTREEQYF.

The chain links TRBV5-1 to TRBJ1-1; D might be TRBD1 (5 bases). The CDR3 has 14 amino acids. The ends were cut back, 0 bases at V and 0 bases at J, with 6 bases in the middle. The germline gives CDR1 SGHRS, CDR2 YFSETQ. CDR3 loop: CASSLGQMNTEAFF. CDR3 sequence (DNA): TGCGCCAGCAGCTTGGGACAGATGAACACTGAAGCTTTCTTT.

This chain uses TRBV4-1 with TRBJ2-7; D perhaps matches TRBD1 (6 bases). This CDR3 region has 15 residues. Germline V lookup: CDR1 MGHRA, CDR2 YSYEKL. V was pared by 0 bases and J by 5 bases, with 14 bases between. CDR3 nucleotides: TGCGCCAGCAGCCAAGATCCAAACAGGGAGAACGAGCAGTACTTC. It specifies CASSQDPNRENEQYF.

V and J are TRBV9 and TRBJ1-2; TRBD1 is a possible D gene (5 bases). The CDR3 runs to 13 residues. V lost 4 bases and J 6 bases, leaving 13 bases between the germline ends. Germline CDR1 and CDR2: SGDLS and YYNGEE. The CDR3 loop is CASSSGRRDGYTF. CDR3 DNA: TGTGCCAGCAGCTCAGGGCGGAGGGATGGCTACACCTTC.

CDR3 DNA: TGTGCCAGCAGTCCGGGACAGGGATTCTACAATGAGCAGTTCTTC. Translation gives CASSPGQGFYNEQFF. V is TRBV6-1 and J is TRBJ2-1; 9 bases line up with TRBD1. Germline CDR1 reads MNHNS; CDR2 reads SASEGT. The CDR3 covers 15 residues. V was clipped by 5 bases and J by 3 bases; unmatched bases: 5.

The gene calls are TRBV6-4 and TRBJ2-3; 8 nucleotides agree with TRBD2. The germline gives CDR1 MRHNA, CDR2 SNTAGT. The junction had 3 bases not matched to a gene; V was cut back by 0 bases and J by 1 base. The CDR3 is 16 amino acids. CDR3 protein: CASSDSISGGTDTQYF. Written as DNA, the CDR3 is TGTGCCAGCAGTGACTCGATTAGCGGGGGCACAGATACGCAGTATTTT.

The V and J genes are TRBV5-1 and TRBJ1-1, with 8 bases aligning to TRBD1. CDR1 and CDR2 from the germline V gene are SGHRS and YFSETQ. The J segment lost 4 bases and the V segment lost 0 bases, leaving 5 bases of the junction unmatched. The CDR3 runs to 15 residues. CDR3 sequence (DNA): TGCGCCAGCAGCTTGGGTCGGACAGGGAGCACTGAAGCTTTCTTT. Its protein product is CASSLGRTGSTEAFF.

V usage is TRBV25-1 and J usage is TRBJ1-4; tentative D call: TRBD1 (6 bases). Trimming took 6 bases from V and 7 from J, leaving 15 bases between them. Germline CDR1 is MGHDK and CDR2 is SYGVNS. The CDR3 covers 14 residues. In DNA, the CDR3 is TGTGCCAGCAGCCCTCGGGGGGCTGGTGAAAAACTGTTTTTT. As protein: CASSPRGAGEKLFF.

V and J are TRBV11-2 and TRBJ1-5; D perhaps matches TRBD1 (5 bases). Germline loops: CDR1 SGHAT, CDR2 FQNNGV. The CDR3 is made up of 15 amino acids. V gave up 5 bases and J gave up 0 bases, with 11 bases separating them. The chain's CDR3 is CASSPGGVSNQPQHF. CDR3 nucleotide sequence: TGTGCCAGCAGCCCGGGGGGGGTTAGCAATCAGCCCCAGCATTTT.

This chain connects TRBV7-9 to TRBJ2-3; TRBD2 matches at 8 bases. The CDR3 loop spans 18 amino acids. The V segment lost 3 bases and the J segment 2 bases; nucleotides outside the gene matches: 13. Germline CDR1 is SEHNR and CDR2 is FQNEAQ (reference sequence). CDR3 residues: CASSFPPLADPFTDTQYF. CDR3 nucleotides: TGTGCCAGCAGCTTCCCACCACTAGCGGATCCCTTCACAGATACGCAGTATTTT. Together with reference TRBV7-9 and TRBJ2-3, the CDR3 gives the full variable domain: DTGVSQNPRHKITKRGQNVTFRCDPISEHNRLYWYRQTLGQGPEFLTYFQNEAQLEKSRLLSDRFSAERPKGSFSTLEIQRTEQGDSAMYLCASSFPPLADPFTDTQYFGPGTRLTVL.

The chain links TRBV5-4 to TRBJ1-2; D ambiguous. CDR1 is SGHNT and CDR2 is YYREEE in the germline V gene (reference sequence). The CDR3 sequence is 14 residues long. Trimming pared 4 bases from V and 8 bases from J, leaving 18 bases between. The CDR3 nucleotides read TGTGCCAGCAGCCCCCGGGCCAGGTGGGAAGGCTACACCTTC. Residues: CASSPRARWEGYTF. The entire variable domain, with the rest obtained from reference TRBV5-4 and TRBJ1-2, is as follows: ETGVTQSPTHLIKTRGQQVTLRCSSQSGHNTVSWYQQALGQGPQFIFQYYREEENGRGNFPPRFSGLQFPNYSSELNVNALELDDSALYLCASSPRARWEGYTFGSGTRLTVV.

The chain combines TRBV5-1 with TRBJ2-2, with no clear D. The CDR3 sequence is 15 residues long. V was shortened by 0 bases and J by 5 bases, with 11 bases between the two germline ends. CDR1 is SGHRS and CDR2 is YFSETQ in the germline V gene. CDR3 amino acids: CASSLARFGTGELFF. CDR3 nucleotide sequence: TGCGCCAGCAGCTTGGCACGATTCGGGACCGGGGAGCTGTTTTTT. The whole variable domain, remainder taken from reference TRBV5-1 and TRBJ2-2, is KAGVTQTPRYLIKTRGQQVTLSCSPISGHRSVSWYQQTPGQGLQFLFEYFSETQRNKGNFPGRFSGRQFSNSRSEMNVSTLELGDSALYLCASSLARFGTGELFFGEGSRLTVL.